This T cell receptor (beta chain) comes out of a study of T cell repertoires in cytomegalovirus infection. Study at large: CMV infection plus the matching HLA type was flagged by public TCR beta signatures. Study-wide findings and caveats: CMV-specific TCR beta clonotypes restricted by HLA-C were the ones dominating the ex vivo response. Carriage of CMV together with the relevant HLA was identifiable through cumulative public TCR beta family frequency.

This clonotype has ten or more counts. Its antigen is not identified. TCRdb processed the reads anew with MiXCR; each CDR3 protein has one entry. The sample contains 450,000 to 600,000 distinct CDR3 sequences, approximately 11% of which appear only once. CDR1 and CDR2 (germline): SGHAT, FQNNGV. Trimming took 5 bases from V and 4 from J, leaving 10 bases between them. The CDR3 has 13 residues. The V and J genes are TRBV11-2 and TRBJ2-3; D is perhaps TRBD2 (6 bases). Specimen: PBMCs. The sequence was obtained from a human donor in good health (CMV status not recorded). Some clones in this sample may be carry-over from other donors' samples. CDR3 nucleotides: TGTGCCAGCAGCGCCCGACTAGCAGATACGCAGTATTTT. Translating it yields CASSARLADTQYF.